This T cell receptor beta chain originates from a study of blood T cell repertoires in COVID-19. Study overall: PBMCs, B-cell-depleted T cells, or T cells provided the cDNA or gDNA that made up the material.

The sample holds one count of this clone. Using immunoSEQ multiplex PCR, the repertoire was profiled, and TCRdb retains in-frame clones only, with some absent. This table holds 55,000 to 70,000 clones, 87% found once. This sequence was found in a woman aged 50 to 65 with COVID-19, enrolled during active disease. The sequenced material came from peripheral blood.

CDR3 amino acids: CASSLITGTGTQETQYF. CDR3 in DNA: TGCGCCAGCAGCTTAATTACCGGGACAGGGACCCAAGAGACCCAGTACTTC. The chain links TRBV5-1 to TRBJ2-5; TRBD1 aligns across 9 bases. Germline V gene data show CDR1 as SGHRS and CDR2 as YFSETQ. The ends lost 2 bases at V and 1 base at J; junction bases unmatched: 9. This CDR3 has 17 residues.